Presented here are 29 T cell receptor beta chains from one specimen sequenced in a study of response to subunit inactivated influenza vaccine. Each CDR3 protein is one row after TCRdb ran MiXCR on the RT-PCR reads. This repertoire shows around 790,000 distinct CDR3 sequences, 21% found once; its top ten account for 9.5% to 13%. The material sequenced was PBMCs from blood, taken around 5 days after vaccination. The receptors stem from a man aged 45-65 years who received an inactivated influenza vaccine.

The chain recombines TRBV20-1 with TRBJ2-7; a possible D gene is TRBD1 (5 bases). Per the germline V gene, CDR1 is DFQATT and CDR2 is SNEGSKA (reference sequence). This CDR3 is built from 14 residues. V was shortened by 2 bases and J by 3 bases, with 14 bases between the two germline ends. The CDR3 sequence: CSARTGGPHYEQYF. The CDR3 DNA reads as TGCAGTGCTAGAACAGGCGGACCTCACTACGAGCAGTACTTC.

This clonotype was detected only a few times. V is TRBV28 and J is TRBJ1-6; a weak D match, TRBD1 (6 bases). Trimming shortened V by 10 bases and J by 6 bases, and 13 bases separated the two germline ends. The germline V gene encodes CDR1 MDHEN and CDR2 SYDVKM. The CDR3 runs 13 residues. The CDR3 spells CATETGRNSPLHF. CDR3 coding DNA: TGTGCCACCGAGACAGGTCGTAATTCACCCCTCCACTTT.

The V gene is TRBV20-1, the J gene TRBJ2-4, with TRBD2 matching over 11 bases. This CDR3 comprises 17 residues. CDR1 and CDR2 from the germline V gene are DFQATT and SNEGSKA (reference sequence). The V and J ends lost 6 bases and 0 bases, in that order; junction bases with no gene match: 10. CDR3 sequence reads: CSAPAGSGRGAKNIQYF. The CDR3 region has the DNA TGCAGTGCCCCGGCCGGTAGCGGGAGGGGAGCCAAAAACATTCAGTACTTC.

This clonotype came up a few times. The rearrangement links TRBV3-1 to TRBJ2-1; 10 bases line up with TRBD2. Trimming cost V 0 bases and J 8 bases; bases outside gene matches: 4. The CDR3 runs 15 residues. Per the germline V gene, CDR1 is LGHDT and CDR2 is YNNKEL (reference sequence). CDR3 nucleotides: TGTGCCAGCAGCCAAGATTACCTAGCGGGAGATGAGCAGTTCTTC. Protein: CASSQDYLAGDEQFF.

This clonotype has only a few counts. This chain connects TRBV6-2 or TRBV6-3 to TRBJ2-1, with D possibly being TRBD1 (6 bases). V lost 7 bases and J 5 bases, leaving 18 bases between the germline ends. There are 15 residues in the CDR3. From germline, CDR1 is MNHEY and CDR2 SVGEGT. CDR3 in amino acids: CASTQTRTVNNEQFF. The DNA of the CDR3 is TGTGCCAGCACCCAGACCCGGACAGTTAACAATGAGCAGTTCTTC.

The rearrangement links TRBV19 to TRBJ1-2; 8 nucleotides agree with TRBD1. The CDR3 contains 15 residues. The germline V gene encodes CDR1 LNHDA and CDR2 SQIVND (reference sequence). Trimming removed 6 bases from V and 4 bases from J; junction bases left unmatched: 10. This CDR3 is CASSSLSGGSYGYTF. CDR3 nucleotide sequence: TGTGCCAGTAGCTCCCTCTCAGGGGGCAGCTATGGCTACACCTTC. Looking up the rest from reference TRBV19 and TRBJ1-2 gives the full variable domain: DGGITQSPKYLFRKEGQNVTLSCEQNLNHDAMYWYRQDPGQGLRLIYYSQIVNDFQKGDIAEGYSVSREKKESFPLTVTSAQKNPTAFYLCASSSLSGGSYGYTFGSGTRLTVV.

This chain joins TRBV6-2 or TRBV6-3 and TRBJ2-3; 7 nucleotides match TRBD2. This CDR3 is built from 12 residues. V dropped 4 bases and J dropped 10; count of bases not matched to a gene: 5. Germline V CDR1 and CDR2: MNHEY, SVGEGT. CDR3 loop: CASSSAGEAQYF. CDR3 sequence (DNA): TGTGCCAGCAGTTCGGCGGGAGAGGCGCAGTATTTT.

This clonotype was found a few times. The gene calls are TRBV6-2 or TRBV6-3 and TRBJ1-2; the D gene is possibly TRBD1 (6 bases). Germline values: CDR1 MNHEY, CDR2 SVGEGT. V gave up 4 bases and J gave up 4 bases, with 22 bases separating them. The CDR3 totals 17 residues. This CDR3 reads CASSSPRTGNLGYGYTF. DNA for the CDR3: TGTGCCAGCAGTTCGCCAAGAACAGGGAATCTAGGCTATGGCTACACCTTC.

The chain has TRBV28 and TRBJ2-7; the D is unclear. This CDR3 comprises 13 residues. Germline V CDR1 and CDR2: MDHEN, SYDVKM. With 1 base removed from V and 3 bases from J, the gap between germline ends came to 7 bases. CDR3 loop: CASSLLLGYEQYF. The CDR3 nucleotides are TGTGCCAGCAGTTTATTGCTGGGCTACGAGCAGTACTTC.

This clonotype occurred a few times. The gene calls are TRBV7-8 and TRBJ1-5; D call uncertain. Germline V gene sequence: CDR1 SGHVS, CDR2 FQNEAQ. This CDR3 has 16 amino acids. Trimming took off 5 bases at V and 1 base at J, with 15 bases between the two ends. CDR3 sequence: CASSLGLGLSNQPQHF. In nucleotides, the CDR3 is TGTGCCAGCAGCCTCGGTTTAGGGTTGAGCAATCAGCCCCAGCATTTT.

This clonotype has at least ten counts. The rearrangement uses TRBV7-6 and TRBJ2-3; no firm D call. V was trimmed by 3 bases and J by 4 bases, leaving 8 bases between them. Germline V gene lookup returns CDR1 SGHVS and CDR2 FNYEAQ. The CDR3 contains 13 residues. In DNA form, the CDR3 reads TGTGCCAGCAGCTTGGCTCCTCCAGATACGCAGTATTTT. Translating gives CASSLAPPDTQYF.

This clonotype was seen once. The V gene is TRBV6-2 or TRBV6-3, the J gene TRBJ2-7, with a tentative D call TRBD1 (5 bases). Looked up from germline, CDR1 is MNHEY and CDR2 is SVGEGT. This CDR3 contains 15 residues. V lost 7 bases and J 4 bases, leaving 20 bases between the germline ends. The CDR3 reads CASTQTGRVGYEQYF. CDR3 DNA: TGTGCCAGCACCCAAACCGGCAGGGTCGGATACGAGCAGTACTTC.

This chain joins TRBV7-2 and TRBJ2-1, with unresolved D. The V end lost 6 bases, the J end lost 4 bases, and 13 bases lay between the germline ends. In germline, CDR1 is SGHTA, CDR2 FQGNSA. CDR3 length: 14 amino acids. In DNA, the CDR3 is TGTGCCAGCAGTCCTACCCTCGCGTACAATGAGCAGTTCTTC. Translated: CASSPTLAYNEQFF.

V is TRBV2 and J is TRBJ1-5; TRBD1 matches at 7 bases. The germline CDR1 and CDR2 sequences are SNHLY and FYNNEI. Unmatched junction bases numbered 6, after V lost 4 bases and J lost 6 bases. The CDR3 has 14 residues. The CDR3 bases are TGTGCCAGCAGTGCGGGACAGTACTTTCAGCCCCAGCATTTT. It yields the protein CASSAGQYFQPQHF.

Only one count was recorded for this clonotype. CDR3 sequence reads: CASSSLAGTNTGELFF. CDR3 coding DNA: TGTGCCAGCAGCTCACTAGCGGGAACCAACACCGGGGAGCTGTTTTTT. The V gene is TRBV7-9, the J gene TRBJ2-2; 10 positions agree with TRBD2. The V gene's germline CDR1 is SEHNR and CDR2 FQNEAQ (reference sequence). The CDR3 is 16 residues long. The trim removed 4 bases at V and 2 bases at J, leaving 4 bases unmatched. The variable domain in full, completed from reference TRBV7-9 and TRBJ2-2, reads DTGVSQNPRHKITKRGQNVTFRCDPISEHNRLYWYRQTLGQGPEFLTYFQNEAQLEKSRLLSDRFSAERPKGSFSTLEIQRTEQGDSAMYLCASSSLAGTNTGELFFGEGSRLTVL.

This clonotype occurred a few times. V and J are TRBV12-3 or TRBV12-4 and TRBJ2-3, with D possibly matching TRBD2 (6 bases). This CDR3 spans 14 amino acids. The ends were cut back, 6 bases at V and 3 bases at J, with 13 bases in the middle. DNA of the CDR3: TGTGCCAGCAGCCATTATGGGAGGACAGATACGCAGTATTTT. It encodes CASSHYGRTDTQYF.

This clonotype was recorded many times. This chain links TRBV7-6 with TRBJ2-1; TRBD1 aligns across 7 bases. With 1 base clipped from V and 0 bases from J, the junction kept 3 bases outside the gene matches. The CDR3 covers 16 residues. Germline V lookup: CDR1 SGHVS, CDR2 FNYEAQ. For the CDR3, the DNA is TGTGCCAGCAGCTTAGTGGGACAGAACTCCTACAATGAGCAGTTCTTC. This encodes CASSLVGQNSYNEQFF.

CDR3 nucleotide sequence: TGCGCCAGCAGCACCCCGCATGCCGGGGGGGTAGGCTACACCTTC. Its translation: CASSTPHAGGVGYTF. The chain couples TRBV4-3 to TRBJ1-2, with a possible D match to TRBD1 (5 bases). Germline CDR1 reads LGHNA; CDR2 reads YSLEER. With 5 bases removed from V and 8 bases from J, the gap between germline ends came to 21 bases. There are 15 residues in the CDR3.

This clonotype was counted only a few times. The chain uses TRBV12-3 or TRBV12-4 and TRBJ1-2; TRBD1 is a possible D gene (6 bases). The CDR3 sequence is 15 residues long. The V gene lost 2 bases and the J gene lost 1 base, with 11 bases spanning the gap. In DNA, the CDR3 is TGTGCCAGCAGTTTATCGGGGGGCAGTAACTATGGCTACACCTTC. It codes for CASSLSGGSNYGYTF.

This clonotype has ten or more counts. The J gene is TRBJ1-3, the V gene TRBV10-3, with 7 bases lining up with TRBD1. CDR3 length: 14 amino acids. Germline CDR1 reads ENHRY; CDR2 reads SYGVKD. J was trimmed by 4 bases and V by 8 bases; bases with no gene match: 8. The CDR3 loop is CAIGGQQGGNTIYF. CDR3 DNA: TGTGCCATCGGGGGACAGCAGGGGGGAAACACCATATATTTT.

The table lists this clonotype with a few counts. The gene calls are TRBV29-1 and TRBJ2-1, with 7 bases that match TRBD1. The V gene end was trimmed by 2 bases and the J gene end by 4 bases; junction bases not matched to a gene: 5. The CDR3 consists of 14 residues. Germline CDR1 and CDR2: SQVTM and ANQGSEA. CDR3 sequence: CSVELRGQYNEQFF. In nucleotides, the CDR3 is TGCAGCGTTGAACTCCGGGGACAGTACAATGAGCAGTTCTTC.

Only a few counts were recorded for this clonotype. V usage is TRBV5-5 and J usage is TRBJ2-5, with D possibly matching TRBD1 (6 bases). Between the trimmed V and J ends, which lost 4 bases and 1 base, there was a span of 17 bases. CDR3 length: 16 amino acids. From germline, CDR1 is SGHKS and CDR2 YYEKEE (reference sequence). The CDR3 DNA follows: TGTGCCAGCAGCACACTACCGGACAGCTCCCAAGAGACCCAGTACTTC. Amino acid sequence: CASSTLPDSSQETQYF. Based on the CDR3 plus reference TRBV5-5 and TRBJ2-5, the full variable domain is DAGVTQSPTHLIKTRGQQVTLRCSPISGHKSVSWYQQVLGQGPQFIFQYYEKEERGRGNFPDRFSARQFPNYSSELNVNALLLGDSALYLCASSTLPDSSQETQYFGPGTRLLVL.

This clonotype appeared a few times. The chain links TRBV20-1 to TRBJ2-7; D may be TRBD1 or TRBD2 (6 bases each). Trimming removed 2 bases from V and 9 bases from J, with 20 bases in between. This CDR3 region has 14 residues. From germline, CDR1 is DFQATT and CDR2 SNEGSKA (reference sequence). The CDR3 DNA reads TGCAGTGCTAGATGGGGGGCTACAGCTCAAGGGCAGTACTTC. Translated: CSARWGATAQGQYF.

This sequence joins TRBV28 and TRBJ2-2; 12 nucleotides match TRBD2. CDR1 is MDHEN and CDR2 is SYDVKM in the germline V gene. V shed 6 bases, J shed 5 bases, and the junction held 13 bases outside the gene matches. The CDR3 contains 18 residues. The CDR3 reads CASSPLRLAGEGTGELFF. The CDR3 DNA is TGTGCCAGCAGCCCTCTCCGACTAGCGGGAGAGGGTACCGGGGAGCTGTTTTTT.

This clonotype was detected only a few times. V gene TRBV5-6 combines with J gene TRBJ2-3; D unresolved. The germline V gene has CDR1 SGHDT and CDR2 YYEEEE. The CDR3 has 15 amino acids. The germline V and J ends were trimmed by 4 bases and 5 bases, with 17 bases remaining between them. In DNA form, the CDR3 reads TGTGCCAGCAGCATAGATCCCAGGTCCAGAGATACGCAGTATTTT. The encoded protein is CASSIDPRSRDTQYF. Variable domain in full (rest from reference TRBV5-6 and TRBJ2-3): DAGVTQSPTHLIKTRGQQVTLRCSPKSGHDTVSWYQQALGQGPQFIFQYYEEEERQRGNFPDRFSGHQFPNYSSELNVNALLLGDSALYLCASSIDPRSRDTQYFGPGTRLTVL.

This clonotype was picked up a small number of times. CDR3 loop: CASSGGDLNNEQFF. The DNA of the CDR3 is TGTGCCAGCAGTGGAGGTGACCTCAACAATGAGCAGTTCTTC. This chain connects TRBV2 to TRBJ2-1; D is undetermined. Deletions cut 4 bases from V and 5 bases from J, with 12 bases between. The CDR3 loop spans 14 amino acids. Germline CDR1 reads SNHLY; CDR2 reads FYNNEI.

This clonotype was observed a handful of times. V usage is TRBV20-1 and J usage is TRBJ2-7; no clear D gene. V was shortened by 0 bases and J by 4 bases, with 19 bases between the two germline ends. The CDR3 sequence is 16 residues long. CDR1 is DFQATT and CDR2 is SNEGSKA in the germline V gene (reference sequence). The CDR3 loop is CSARDQRDTVVYEQYF. DNA for the CDR3: TGCAGTGCTAGAGATCAGAGAGACACGGTGGTTTACGAGCAGTACTTC.

The V call is TRBV11-2, the J call TRBJ2-7; TRBD1 is a possible D gene (5 bases). Germline V gene sequence: CDR1 SGHAT, CDR2 FQNNGV. The CDR3 is 15 residues long. V lost 6 bases, J lost 2 bases, and 17 bases lay in between. This CDR3 is CASRPVGRAPYEQYF. For the CDR3, the DNA is TGTGCCAGCAGACCCGTAGGCAGGGCCCCCTACGAGCAGTACTTC. The variable domain in full, with the rest retrieved from reference TRBV11-2 and TRBJ2-7, is EAGVAQSPRYKIIEKRQSVAFWCNPISGHATLYWYQQILGQGPKLLIQFQNNGVVDDSQLPKDRFSAERLKGVDSTLKIQPAKLEDSAVYLCASRPVGRAPYEQYFGPGTRLTVT.

This rearrangement joins TRBV20-1 to TRBJ2-3, with 7 bases identical to TRBD2. The CDR3 has 12 amino acids. V dropped 7 bases and J dropped 4; count of bases not matched to a gene: 5. CDR1 is DFQATT and CDR2 is SNEGSKA in the germline V gene (reference sequence). CDR3 amino acids: CSVGGKADTQYF. DNA for the CDR3: TGCAGTGTGGGGGGGAAGGCAGATACGCAGTATTTT.